Following are 10 T cell receptor beta chains from one sample sequenced in a study of cytomegalovirus exposure and HLA in healthy donors. Researchers ran the PCR with 60 Vbeta and 13 Jbeta primers. The assay was immunoSEQ multiplex PCR, and TCRdb's table has in-frame clones only and misses some. The data show about 100,000 clones, around 80% seen once. The source material was PBMCs. Receptors were obtained from a woman aged 40 to 50 in good health and CMV-seronegative.

This clone was found once. The chain uses TRBV2 and TRBJ1-4; perhaps TRBD1 as D (5 bases). The V gene lost 6 bases and the J gene lost 0 bases, with 8 bases spanning the gap. Germline CDR1 SNHLY, CDR2 FYNNEI. The CDR3 consists of 14 residues. CDR3 amino acids: CASRTDATNEKLFF. For the CDR3, the DNA is TGTGCCAGCAGGACAGATGCAACTAATGAAAAACTGTTTTTT.

V and J are TRBV30 and TRBJ1-1; the D gene is possibly TRBD1 (5 bases). CDR3 length: 13 amino acids. The ends were cut back, 0 bases at V and 4 bases at J, with 9 bases in the middle. CDR1 and CDR2 (germline): GTSNPN, SVGIG (reference sequence). CDR3 in amino acids: CAWSVQGFTEAFF. The CDR3, as DNA: TGTGCCTGGAGTGTCCAGGGTTTCACTGAAGCTTTCTTT. The complete variable domain, with remaining parts taken from reference TRBV30 and TRBJ1-1, reads SQTIHQWPATLVQPVGSPLSLECTVEGTSNPNLYWYRQAAGRGLQLLFYSVGIGQISSEVPQNLSASRPQDRQFILSSKKLLLSDSGFYLCAWSVQGFTEAFFGQGTRLTVV.

The rearrangement joins TRBV11-2 to TRBJ1-3, with TRBD1 as a possible D gene (6 bases). Germline V CDR1 and CDR2: SGHAT, FQNNGV. The CDR3 covers 14 residues. Trimming left V 2 bases short and J 3 bases short, with 8 bases between. The CDR3 loop is CASSLFRGGNTIYF. The DNA for the CDR3 is TGTGCCAGCAGCTTATTCAGGGGTGGAAACACCATATATTTT.

This clone appeared once. This chain uses TRBV19 with TRBJ1-2; no firm D call. Germline loops: CDR1 LNHDA, CDR2 SQIVND (reference sequence). Trimming cost V 3 bases and J 4 bases, with 18 bases left between them. CDR3 length: 16 residues. The CDR3: CASSMMGTVPLYGYTF. CDR3 bases: TGTGCCAGTAGTATGATGGGTACAGTACCCCTCTATGGCTACACCTTC.

V is TRBV5-1 and J is TRBJ2-7; a possible D gene is TRBD1 (5 bases). Per germline, CDR1 SGHRS and CDR2 YFSETQ. The CDR3 length is 19 residues. V gave up 4 bases and J gave up 2 bases, with 28 bases separating them. CDR3 nucleotides: TGCGCCAGCAGCCCCCCTTTGGTTTTAGGGGCACCTCCTACCTACGAGCAGTACTTC. This translates into CASSPPLVLGAPPTYEQYF.

CDR3 in amino acids: CASSFGRANTEAFF. The CDR3 region has the DNA TGTGCCAGCAGTTTCGGCAGGGCGAACACTGAAGCTTTCTTT. The gene calls are TRBV27 and TRBJ1-1, with D possibly TRBD1 on 5 matching bases. Germline V lookup: CDR1 MNHEY, CDR2 SMNVEV (reference sequence). CDR3 length equals 14 residues. V was cut by 3 bases and J by 1 base, with 9 bases left in between.

The chain carries TRBV7-7 and TRBJ2-1; 11 positions agree with TRBD2. V lost 5 bases and J lost 0; bases outside the gene matches: 6. There are 17 residues in the CDR3. The germline V gene has CDR1 SSHAT and CDR2 FNYEAQ (reference sequence). The CDR3 here is CASSPRTSGLSYNEQFF. CDR3 nucleotide sequence: TGTGCCAGCAGCCCGAGGACTAGCGGGCTCTCCTACAATGAGCAGTTCTTC.

V usage is TRBV7-2 and J usage is TRBJ1-2, with unresolved D. The CDR3 length is 14 residues. Trimming took 5 bases from V and 4 from J, leaving 14 bases between them. Germline lookup yields CDR1 SGHTA and CDR2 FQGNSA. The DNA of the CDR3 is TGTGCCAGCAGCCGCGCCCCGTCAGGCTATGGCTACACCTTC. It is translated as CASSRAPSGYGYTF.

The chain recombines TRBV18 with TRBJ2-3, with a tentative D call TRBD1 (6 bases). Germline CDR1 reads KGHSH; CDR2 reads LQKENI. V lost 3 bases and J 4 bases, leaving 14 bases between the germline ends. This CDR3 spans 15 amino acids. The CDR3 sequence: CASSPIQGVPDTQYF. CDR3 nucleotides: TGTGCCAGCTCACCGATACAGGGAGTACCAGATACGCAGTATTTT.

In the case of this clone: This same CDR3 is encoded by further DNA sequences in the sample. The chain couples TRBV30 to TRBJ2-1; a possible D gene is TRBD2 (6 bases). The CDR3 is 14 amino acids. The V gene lost 0 bases and the J gene lost 0 bases, with 6 bases spanning the gap. Germline assignment: CDR1 GTSNPN and CDR2 SVGIG (reference sequence). The CDR3 DNA reads TGTGCCTGGAGTGTCGGGAGCTCCTACAATGAGCAGTTCTTC. Protein: CAWSVGSSYNEQFF.